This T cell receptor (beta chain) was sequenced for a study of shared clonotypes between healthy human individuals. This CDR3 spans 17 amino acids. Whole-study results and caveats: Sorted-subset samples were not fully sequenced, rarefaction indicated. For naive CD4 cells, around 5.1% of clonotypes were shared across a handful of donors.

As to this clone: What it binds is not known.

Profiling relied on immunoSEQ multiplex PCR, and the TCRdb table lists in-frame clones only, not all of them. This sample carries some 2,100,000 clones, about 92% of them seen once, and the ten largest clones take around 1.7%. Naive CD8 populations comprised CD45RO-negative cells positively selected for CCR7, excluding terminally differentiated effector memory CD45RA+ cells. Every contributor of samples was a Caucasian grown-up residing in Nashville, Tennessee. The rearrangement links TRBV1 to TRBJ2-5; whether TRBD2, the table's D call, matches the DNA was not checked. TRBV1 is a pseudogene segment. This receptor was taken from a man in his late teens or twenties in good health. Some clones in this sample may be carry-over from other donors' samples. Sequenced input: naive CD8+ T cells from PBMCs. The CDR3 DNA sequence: TGCACCAGCAGCCAAGATCTAACGGGAGGCCGGGTGGAGACCCAGTACTTC. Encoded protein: CTSSQDLTGGRVETQYF.